The 27 T cell receptor beta chains in this list originate from one sample, sequenced in a study of control samples from healthy donors and cancer patients. TCRdb keeps only in-frame clones here, not all; method: immunoSEQ multiplex PCR. The data hold about 69,000 clones, with roughly 86% observed a single time. Sequencing was done on a sample of PBMCs. The source of these receptors is a man between 60 and 75 years old with lung cancer.

The rearrangement links TRBV24-1 to TRBJ2-1, with TRBD1 as a possible D gene (6 bases). Germline loops: CDR1 KGHDR, CDR2 SFDVKD. The ends were cut back, 5 bases at V and 4 bases at J, with 14 bases in the middle. This CDR3 has 15 amino acids. The CDR3 region has the DNA TGTGCCACCAGTGGGACAGATGCAGATTACAATGAGCAGTTCTTC. Encoded protein: CATSGTDADYNEQFF.

The chain has TRBV5-1 and TRBJ1-1, with no clear D. The V gene's germline CDR1 is SGHRS and CDR2 YFSETQ. Deletions cut 4 bases from V and 2 bases from J, with 9 bases between. This CDR3 region has 13 residues. The CDR3 DNA sequence: TGCGCCAGCAGCGAGACGGTAAACACTGAAGCTTTCTTT. As protein: CASSETVNTEAFF.

This clone has a handful of counts. V and J are TRBV5-1 and TRBJ1-4, with a possible D match to TRBD1 (5 bases). Germline loops: CDR1 SGHRS, CDR2 YFSETQ. The CDR3 length is 15 residues. V lost 6 bases to trimming and J lost 2 bases, with 14 bases between them. CDR3 region: CASTLGRGTNEKLFF. The CDR3 nucleotides read TGCGCCAGCACCCTCGGTAGGGGTACTAATGAAAAACTGTTTTTT.

The chain joins TRBV7-9 to TRBJ1-2; tentative D call: TRBD1 (6 bases). Germline V gene data show CDR1 as SEHNR and CDR2 as FQNEAQ (reference sequence). The CDR3 is 14 residues long. The germline V and J ends were trimmed by 4 bases and 8 bases, with 17 bases remaining between them. This CDR3 reads CASSYGNRAAGYTF. Here the CDR3 DNA reads TGTGCCAGCAGCTATGGTAACAGGGCGGCGGGCTACACCTTC.

The rearrangement uses TRBV29-1 and TRBJ2-5; weak D call: TRBD2 (6 bases). Trimming took 1 base from V and 4 from J, leaving 10 bases between them. The CDR3 is 13 residues long. CDR1 and CDR2 (germline): SQVTM, ANQGSEA. DNA for the CDR3: TGCAGCGTTGAAGGACTAGTGCGAGAGACCCAGTACTTC. It codes for CSVEGLVRETQYF.

The chain employs TRBV6-4 and TRBJ1-1; possibly TRBD1 for D (6 bases). The V gene lost 4 bases and the J gene lost 5 bases, with 11 bases spanning the gap. The CDR3 is 13 amino acids. Germline V gives CDR1 MRHNA, CDR2 SNTAGT. DNA of the CDR3: TGTGCCAGCAGTGCCGGGGGCGCGACTGAAGCTTTCTTT. Its protein product is CASSAGGATEAFF.

The chain uses TRBV7-9 and TRBJ1-1; D is possibly TRBD1 (5 bases). V dropped 6 bases and J dropped 1 base, with 9 bases sitting between them. Germline assignment: CDR1 SEHNR and CDR2 FQNEAQ (reference sequence). The CDR3 is made up of 13 amino acids. CDR3 sequence: CASSPGQNTEAFF. Written as DNA, the CDR3 is TGTGCCAGCAGTCCAGGACAGAACACTGAAGCTTTCTTT.

This chain uses TRBV11-2 with TRBJ2-1; maybe TRBD1 (5 bases). The CDR3 extends over 13 amino acids. Germline V gives CDR1 SGHAT, CDR2 FQNNGV. Trimming took 1 base from V and 7 from J, leaving 8 bases between them. This CDR3 reads CASSLVAGNEQFF. The DNA of the CDR3 is TGTGCCAGCAGCTTAGTGGCAGGGAATGAGCAGTTCTTC.

The chain carries TRBV29-1 and TRBJ2-7; 7 bases agree with TRBD1. V shed 2 bases and J 4 bases; nucleotides not matched to a gene: 5. CDR1 and CDR2 from the germline V gene are SQVTM and ANQGSEA. The CDR3 has 13 amino acids. CDR3 sequence (DNA): TGCAGCGTTGAACAAAGACAGGGATACGAGCAGTACTTC. Amino acids: CSVEQRQGYEQYF.

The CDR3 region is CASSESPGQPQHF. Written as DNA, the CDR3 is TGTGCCAGCAGCGAGTCCCCGGGTCAGCCCCAGCATTTT. This sequence joins TRBV9 and TRBJ1-5, with D uncertain. Trimming shortened V by 3 bases and J by 6 bases, and 10 bases separated the two germline ends. Germline loops: CDR1 SGDLS, CDR2 YYNGEE. CDR3 size: 13 residues.

The chain carries TRBV7-2 and TRBJ1-5, with 8 bases identical to TRBD1. Germline assignment: CDR1 SGHTA and CDR2 FQGNSA. The length of the CDR3 is 11 residues. With 5 bases clipped from V and 11 bases from J, the junction kept 2 bases outside the gene matches. For the CDR3, the DNA is TGTGCCAGCAGCAAGGACAGGGCCCAGCATTTT. As protein: CASSKDRAQHF.

The chain combines TRBV29-1 with TRBJ1-1, with D perhaps TRBD1 (5 bases). Between the trimmed V and J ends, which lost 3 bases and 3 bases, there was a span of 11 bases. The V gene's germline CDR1 is SQVTM and CDR2 ANQGSEA. CDR3 size: 13 residues. CDR3 amino acids: CSVDRAGHTEAFF. The CDR3 DNA sequence: TGCAGCGTTGATAGGGCAGGGCACACTGAAGCTTTCTTT.

The genes are TRBV30 and TRBJ2-2; 8 bases are shared with TRBD2. The CDR3 is 13 residues long. In germline, CDR1 is GTSNPN, CDR2 SVGIG (reference sequence). Germline trimming cut 5 bases from V and 7 bases from J; bases unmatched to any gene: 6. CDR3 in DNA: TGTGCCTGGCTGCGGGGGGCTAGCGGGGAGCTGTTTTTT. Translation: CAWLRGASGELFF.

The chain recombines TRBV7-9 with TRBJ2-3, with D tentatively TRBD1 (6 bases). This CDR3 is built from 16 residues. V was clipped by 5 bases and J by 4 bases, with 19 bases between them. Germline CDR1 SEHNR, CDR2 FQNEAQ (reference sequence). The CDR3, as DNA: TGTGCCAGCAGCCCAGGGGCCGGGACCCAGCCAGATACGCAGTATTTT. Its translation is CASSPGAGTQPDTQYF.

This chain connects TRBV7-2 to TRBJ2-5; 9 nucleotides align to TRBD1. The germline V gene has CDR1 SGHTA and CDR2 FQGNSA. After removal of 10 bases from V and 5 bases from J, the junction contained 8 bases not matched to a gene. This CDR3 region has 13 residues. The CDR3 reads CATEPGQGETQYF. The CDR3, as DNA: TGTGCCACCGAACCCGGACAGGGGGAGACCCAGTACTTC.

The chain has TRBV2 and TRBJ2-5; 8 bases fit TRBD2. This CDR3 is 14 amino acids long. J gave up 0 bases and V 7 bases, and 4 bases lay outside the gene matches. Germline-derived CDR1 and CDR2 are SNHLY and FYNNEI. CDR3 amino acids: CASILAVYQETQYF. The CDR3 coding sequence is TGTGCCAGCATACTAGCGGTCTACCAAGAGACCCAGTACTTC.

The V call is TRBV9, the J call TRBJ1-2; a weak D match, TRBD1 (6 bases). Germline lookup yields CDR1 SGDLS and CDR2 YYNGEE. CDR3 length: 15 amino acids. The V gene lost 6 bases and the J gene lost 0 bases, with 15 bases spanning the gap. This chain's CDR3 is CASNPRGTSNYGYTF. CDR3 nucleotides: TGTGCCAGCAACCCGAGGGGGACGTCTAACTATGGCTACACCTTC.

The chain couples TRBV7-8 to TRBJ1-5, with TRBD1 identical over 7 bases. Germline V gene sequence: CDR1 SGHVS, CDR2 FQNEAQ. The J segment lost 3 bases and the V segment lost 5 bases, leaving 7 bases of the junction unmatched. The CDR3 covers 15 residues. The CDR3 bases are TGTGCCAGCAGCCCGTACAGGGGTGACAATCAGCCCCAGCATTTT. It is translated as CASSPYRGDNQPQHF.

This chain joins TRBV10-3 and TRBJ1-4; TRBD1 might be the D (6 bases). Germline assignment: CDR1 ENHRY and CDR2 SYGVKD. The CDR3 is 13 residues long. V was clipped by 4 bases and J by 9 bases, with 12 bases between them. This CDR3 reads CAISGQDSQKLFF. CDR3 in DNA: TGTGCCATCAGTGGGCAGGACAGTCAAAAACTGTTTTTT.

The V call is TRBV4-1, the J call TRBJ2-6, with D tentatively TRBD2 (7 bases). The germline V gene has CDR1 MGHRA and CDR2 YSYEKL. V shed 4 bases and J shed 0 bases, with 16 bases lying between them. The length of the CDR3 is 18 residues. The CDR3 DNA follows: TGCGCCAGCAGCCTTTCGGGGGGCCGCCACTCTGGGGCCAACGTCCTGACTTTC. This gives the protein CASSLSGGRHSGANVLTF.

This clone was counted only a few times. This chain joins TRBV12-5 and TRBJ1-5; no reliable D call. This CDR3 is built from 19 residues. Trimming removed 0 bases from V and 7 bases from J, with 25 bases in between. Germline CDR1 is LGHNT and CDR2 is FRNRAP. CDR3: CASGLVPDGRLLLGQPQHF. The DNA of the CDR3 is TGTGCTAGTGGTTTGGTACCGGATGGCCGTCTTCTGTTGGGACAGCCCCAGCATTTT.

The chain carries TRBV6-1 and TRBJ1-6; D uncertain. Germline lookup yields CDR1 MNHNS and CDR2 SASEGT. The CDR3 extends over 17 amino acids. V was trimmed by 1 base and J by 0 bases, leaving 10 bases between them. The CDR3 coding sequence is TGTGCCAGCAGTGAAGAGGGAGGTTACTCCTATAATTCACCCCTCCACTTT. Translation: CASSEEGGYSYNSPLHF.

V is TRBV2 and J is TRBJ2-2, with TRBD1 as a possible D gene (5 bases). CDR3 length equals 15 residues. Germline V lookup: CDR1 SNHLY, CDR2 FYNNEI. The V end was cut by 4 bases, the J end by 2 bases, with 11 bases between. CDR3 region: CASSGRTLNTGELFF. CDR3 in DNA: TGTGCCAGCAGTGGCCGGACACTCAACACCGGGGAGCTGTTTTTT.

This clone was counted ten times or more. The chain employs TRBV7-9 and TRBJ1-5; no firm D call. Trimming cost V 1 base and J 2 bases, with 9 bases left between them. Per germline, CDR1 SEHNR and CDR2 FQNEAQ (reference sequence). CDR3 size: 15 residues. DNA for the CDR3: TGTGCCAGCAGCTTAGACTCGACGGGCAATCAGCCCCAGCATTTT. Amino acid sequence: CASSLDSTGNQPQHF.

DNA for the CDR3: TGTGCCACCAGCAGAGAAGGCCTACAGGTACCCTCCTATAATTCACCCCTCCACTTT. Protein product: CATSREGLQVPSYNSPLHF. V gene TRBV15 combines with J gene TRBJ1-6; maybe TRBD1 (5 bases). Germline loops: CDR1 LNHNV, CDR2 YYDKDF (reference sequence). Trimming took 0 bases from V and 0 from J, leaving 15 bases between them. The CDR3 runs 19 residues.

V is TRBV3-1 (or the pseudogene TRBV3-2) and J is TRBJ2-5; TRBD2 matches 7 bases. CDR3 length: 14 amino acids. J lost 2 bases, V lost 2 bases, and 2 bases had no gene match. The germline gives CDR1 LGHDT, CDR2 YNNKEL (reference sequence). The CDR3 sequence: CASSQLAVQETQYF. The CDR3 DNA follows: TGTGCCAGCAGCCAACTAGCGGTTCAAGAGACCCAGTACTTC.

J is TRBJ1-2 and V is TRBV7-8, with a possible D match to TRBD1 (5 bases). The germline V gene encodes CDR1 SGHVS and CDR2 FQNEAQ. The CDR3 extends over 13 amino acids. V shed 5 bases and J shed 3 bases, with 10 bases lying between them. The CDR3 coding sequence is TGTGCCAGCAGCCGGGGCGGGCACTATGGCTACACCTTC. It codes for CASSRGGHYGYTF.